Here is one T cell receptor beta chain with its context. The specificity of this receptor is unknown. Base qualities are missing; no much larger clone stands one base away. This entry is derived from a study of blood T cell repertoires in COVID-19 (dated by TCRdb to the early 2020s). Broadly, across the study: Collaborator samples came from the United States, Italy and Spain and covered acute and convalescent phases of COVID-19. The material from the prospective study consisted of cDNA or gDNA derived from T cells, B-cell-depleted T cells, or PBMCs. The dataset comprised deeply sampled blood TCRbeta repertoires from subjects exposed to, actively infected with, or recovered from COVID-19. The repertoires were made available in a free public database intended to serve as a resource for research on the immune response to SARS-CoV-2. Samples came from the ongoing ImmuneRACE study (first 160 participants) plus 1,254 subjects from 6 global collaborators. The sample metadata nearly always contained a de-identified subject ID, COVID-19 status, age in years and sex. Where HLA class I and class II types were available, the types were taken from metadata supplied by the sample provider, not from assay-based typing.

One collaborating source in Seattle enrolled patients during active infection and followed them longitudinally through the course of disease. The collaborating institutions used their own protocols to collect whole blood in K2EDTA tubes. Collaborator samples were shipped for TCRbeta analysis as frozen whole blood, isolated PBMCs, or DNA extracted from either sample type. What the authors observed across the whole study: The quantity of clinical and demographic metadata differed by source and by participant and was supplied without curation.

TCRbeta CDR3 regions were amplified from genomic DNA by means of the immunoSEQ Assay, a bias-controlled multiplex PCR. The original methods were these. Nucleated cell counts per sample were estimated from amplification of reference gene primers within the assay. To quantify the absolute abundance of each unique TCRbeta CDR3 rearrangement, sequence reads were collapsed and filtered. For each sample, productive Simpson clonality was calculated by taking the square root of Simpson's diversity index across productive rearrangements. The table comes from immuneACCESS by way of TCRdb, which keeps in-frame sequences with V and J called. Part of the clones is missing from these tables; in studies checked, under half for an unresolved V gene and the rest for unknown reasons. V, J and clone size are taken as reported in that table, and D and trimming were inferred from the DNA itself. The sample table lists over 150,000 clones, around nine tenths of them with a count of one. The ten largest clones capture 12% of the sample.

The CDR1 and CDR2 encoded by the germline V gene (reference sequence) are LNHDA and SQIVND. V trim: 5 bases; J trim: 7 bases; unmatched bases: 15. Taken from cysteine to phenylalanine, the CDR3 has 17 residues. Only CDR3 DNA is held: 51 bases, read in frame from base 1. The sequence is built from TRBV19 and TRBJ1-5; 9 bases in between match TRBD1. The receptor comes from a woman in her 70s with COVID-19, enrolled during active disease. Material: peripheral blood. This receptor has the CDR3 CASSHLPGQGGRQPQHF. Read as DNA, the sequence is TGTGCCAGTAGTCACTTACCGGGACAGGGAGGGCGACAGCCCCAGCATTTT.